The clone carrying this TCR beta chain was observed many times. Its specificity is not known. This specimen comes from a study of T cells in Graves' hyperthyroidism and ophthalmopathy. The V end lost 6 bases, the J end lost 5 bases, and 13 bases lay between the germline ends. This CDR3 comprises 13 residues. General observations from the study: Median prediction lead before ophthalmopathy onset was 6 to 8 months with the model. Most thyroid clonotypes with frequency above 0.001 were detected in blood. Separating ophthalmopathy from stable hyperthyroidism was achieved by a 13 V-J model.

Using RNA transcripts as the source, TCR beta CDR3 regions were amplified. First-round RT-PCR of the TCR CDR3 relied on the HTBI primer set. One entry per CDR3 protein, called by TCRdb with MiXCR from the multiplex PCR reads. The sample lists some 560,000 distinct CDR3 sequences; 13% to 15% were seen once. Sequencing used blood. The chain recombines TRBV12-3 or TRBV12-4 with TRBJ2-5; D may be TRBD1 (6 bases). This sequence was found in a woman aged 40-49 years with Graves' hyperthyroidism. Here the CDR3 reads CASRKSGDETQYF. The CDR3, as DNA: TGTGCCAGCAGGAAATCAGGGGACGAGACCCAGTACTTC.